This paragraph reports one TCR beta chain. Its antigen is not yet known. Nothing much larger sits one base from this clone, and base qualities are not available. The data derive from a study of T cells in Graves' hyperthyroidism and ophthalmopathy (dated by TCRdb to about 2019). Concerning the study at large: Peripheral blood was sampled at the time of initial diagnosis, prior to any treatment. TCR V-J signatures able to tell the groups apart were searched for in a discovery cohort of 90 to 100 patients, of whom approximately 40 had Graves' ophthalmopathy and 57 had stable Graves' hyperthyroidism. Prospective prediction of ophthalmopathy was tested in an independent validation cohort of approximately 19 hyperthyroidism patients and some 17 patients who later progressed to ophthalmopathy. For training and testing, the 80 to 100 patients in the discovery cohort were randomly divided in a 7:3 ratio. Thyroid tissue and blood T-cell repertoires from several Graves' hyperthyroidism patients were also compared in the study. After blood sampling, hyperthyroidism patients were treated with methimazole at a starting dose of 30 mg daily, and ophthalmopathy patients were treated with high-dose intravenous methylprednisolone. The paper describes TCR Vbeta CDR3 sequencing of 135 peripheral blood samples, made up of 43 ophthalmopathy patients, more than 70 hyperthyroidism patients and 17 progressor patients.

The TCR beta CDR3 regions were amplified from the RNA transcripts. A first-round RT-PCR of the TCR CDR3 used the HTBI primer set with the Qiagen OneStep RT-PCR kit. The libraries were constructed in a second round of multiplex PCR and then size-selected and purified. Sequencing of the libraries was done on an Illumina HiSeq2000 using paired-end 100 bp reads. As for how the authors treated the data: SOAPnuke was used to process the raw data, with reads discarded if the reads contained adapters or uncalled bases, had a mean Phred below 15, or lacked an exact constant-primer or identifier match. COPE v1.2.5 was used to merge the high-quality paired reads, and each unique nucleotide sequence was defined as a clonotype. MiTCR v1.1 was used to align the clonotypes against IMGT TRBV, TRBD and TRBJ reference segments. Analysis was restricted to V-J combinations with a frequency above 0.0001, which covered roughly 99% of repertoires. The TCS score was defined as the ratio of F50 (clonal expansion) to E x V (chaos), calculated using BLOSUM62-based TCRdist between CDR3 peptides within each V-J. Welch's t-statistics and random forest reduced around 520 V-J features to roughly 13, which were used in a naive Bayes classifier (R e1071). TCRdb reran the public reads through fastp at Q25 and MiXCR, keeping productive beta chains. Each CDR3 protein gets just one entry, which takes the most common genes and DNA from the rows behind it. V and J calls and clone size were set by TCRdb, not the authors. The sample has fewer than 600,000 distinct CDR3 sequences on record, around an eighth of them singletons. Around a sixth of the sample comes from the top ten.

Stable Graves' hyperthyroidism was defined as no progression to ophthalmopathy during 18 months of follow-up. Hyperthyroidism patients were aged 18 to 65 years and newly diagnosed, with disease duration of less than 2 months. Patients with uncontrolled infections, other autoimmune diseases, pregnancy or lactation were excluded. Diagnoses relied on clinical symptoms, serum thyroxine and TRAb, thyroid ultrasound and orbital computed tomography. PBMCs were separated from 10 ml of fresh peripheral blood using Ficoll-Paque density gradient centrifugation. Total RNA was extracted using Trizol reagent, and RNA quality was assessed on an Agilent 2100 Bioanalyzer. Its CDR3 holds 14 amino acids, cysteine through phenylalanine. CDR3 DNA only is kept here, 42 bases in frame from base 1. Taken from the germline V gene, the CDR1 and CDR2 loops are SGHRS and YFSETQ. V is reduced by 4 bases and J by 5 bases, leaving a spacing of 15 bases between them.

The paper's findings and limits, for the study overall: In cross-validation, a model built on a 13 V-J signature told ophthalmopathy apart from stable hyperthyroidism with less than 90% sensitivity and roughly 81% specificity, and in testing the same model reached 80%/75%. No statistical method was used to fix the sample size in advance, and group allocation was not hidden from the investigators. During validation, the model predicted progression to ophthalmopathy a median of around 6 months ahead of onset, with almost 71% sensitivity and around 72% specificity. Most expanded thyroid clonotypes (frequency above 0.001) were also detected in blood, a finding suggesting that blood repertoires may reflect thyroid immune responses.

Sequencing was performed on blood. This TCR was sampled from a woman under 30 with Graves' hyperthyroidism. The V and J segments used are TRBV5-1 and TRBJ2-5; there is no confident call for the D gene. CDR3 reads: CASSPGPPGETQYF. The bases read TGCGCCAGCAGCCCCGGGCCCCCGGGCGAGACCCAGTACTTC.